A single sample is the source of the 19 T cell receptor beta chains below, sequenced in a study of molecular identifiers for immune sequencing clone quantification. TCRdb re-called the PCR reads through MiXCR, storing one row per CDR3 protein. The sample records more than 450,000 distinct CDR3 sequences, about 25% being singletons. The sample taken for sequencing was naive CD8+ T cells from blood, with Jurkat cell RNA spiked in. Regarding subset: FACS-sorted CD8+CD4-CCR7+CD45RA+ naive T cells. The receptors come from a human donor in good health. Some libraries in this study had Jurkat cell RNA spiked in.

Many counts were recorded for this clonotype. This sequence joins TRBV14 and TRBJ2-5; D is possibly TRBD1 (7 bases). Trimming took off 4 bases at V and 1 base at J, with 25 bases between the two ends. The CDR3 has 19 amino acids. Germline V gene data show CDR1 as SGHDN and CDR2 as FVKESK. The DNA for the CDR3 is TGTGCCAGCAGCCCTCTAAGGCTAGCGAGGACAGGAATCCAAGAGACCCAGTACTTC. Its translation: CASSPLRLARTGIQETQYF.

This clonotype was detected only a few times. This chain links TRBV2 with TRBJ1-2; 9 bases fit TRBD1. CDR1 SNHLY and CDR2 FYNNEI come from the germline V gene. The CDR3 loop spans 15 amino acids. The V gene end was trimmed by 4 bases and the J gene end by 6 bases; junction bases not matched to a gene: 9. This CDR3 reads CASSGGTGLFHGYTF. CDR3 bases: TGTGCCAGCAGTGGGGGGACAGGGCTTTTCCATGGCTACACCTTC.

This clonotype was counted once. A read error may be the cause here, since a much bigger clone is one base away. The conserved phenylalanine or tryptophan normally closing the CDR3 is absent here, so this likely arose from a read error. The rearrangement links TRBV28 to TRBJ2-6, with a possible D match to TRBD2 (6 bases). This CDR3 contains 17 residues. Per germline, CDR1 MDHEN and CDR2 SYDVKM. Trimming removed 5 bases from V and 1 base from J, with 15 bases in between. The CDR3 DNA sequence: TGTGCCAGCAGTAACCCCTGGGGGGAGTCTGGGGCCAACGTCCTGACTTCC. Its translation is CASSNPWGESGANVLTS.

As DNA, the CDR3 is TGTGCCAGCAGTTACAGGGTTTGGGCCTACGAGCAGTACTTC. Amino acid sequence: CASSYRVWAYEQYF. This chain links TRBV6-5 with TRBJ2-7; D ambiguous. Trimming took 2 bases from V and 2 from J, leaving 10 bases between them. Germline CDR1 and CDR2: MNHEY and SVGAGI. This CDR3 region has 14 residues.

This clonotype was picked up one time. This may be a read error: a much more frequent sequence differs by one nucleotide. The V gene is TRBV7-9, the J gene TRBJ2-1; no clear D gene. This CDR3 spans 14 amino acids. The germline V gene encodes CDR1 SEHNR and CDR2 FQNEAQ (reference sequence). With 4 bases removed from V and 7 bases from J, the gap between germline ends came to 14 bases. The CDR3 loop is CASSSYPVENEQFF. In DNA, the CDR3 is TGTGCCAGCAGCTCGTACCCCGTCGAGAATGAGCAGTTCTTC.

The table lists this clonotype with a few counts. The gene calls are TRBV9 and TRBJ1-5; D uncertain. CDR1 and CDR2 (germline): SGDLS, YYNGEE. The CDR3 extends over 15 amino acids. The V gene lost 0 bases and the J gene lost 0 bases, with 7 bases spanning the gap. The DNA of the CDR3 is TGTGCCAGCAGCGTAGACGGGAATAGCAATCAGCCCCAGCATTTT. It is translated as CASSVDGNSNQPQHF. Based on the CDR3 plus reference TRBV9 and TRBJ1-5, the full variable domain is DSGVTQTPKHLITATGQRVTLRCSPRSGDLSVYWYQQSLDQGLQFLIQYYNGEERAKGNILERFSAQQFPDLHSELNLSSLELGDSALYFCASSVDGNSNQPQHFGDGTRLSIL.

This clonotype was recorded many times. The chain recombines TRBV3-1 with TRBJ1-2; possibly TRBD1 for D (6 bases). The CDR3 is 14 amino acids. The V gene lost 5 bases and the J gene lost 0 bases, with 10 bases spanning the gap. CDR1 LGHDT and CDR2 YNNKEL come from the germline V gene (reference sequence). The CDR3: CASSSDRTNYGYTF. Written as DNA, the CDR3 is TGTGCCAGCAGCTCGGACAGAACTAACTATGGCTACACCTTC.

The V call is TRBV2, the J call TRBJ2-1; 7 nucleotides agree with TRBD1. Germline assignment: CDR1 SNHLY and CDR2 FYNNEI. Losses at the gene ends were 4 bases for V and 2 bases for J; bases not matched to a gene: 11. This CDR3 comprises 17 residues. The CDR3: CASSGLDRNKPYNEQFF. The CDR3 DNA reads TGTGCCAGCAGTGGCCTGGACAGGAATAAACCCTACAATGAGCAGTTCTTC.

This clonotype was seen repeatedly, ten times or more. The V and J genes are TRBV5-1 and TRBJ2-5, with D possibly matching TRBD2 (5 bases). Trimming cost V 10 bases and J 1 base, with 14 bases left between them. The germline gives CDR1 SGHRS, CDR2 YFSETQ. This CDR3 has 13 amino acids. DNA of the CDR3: TGCGCCGGCTATGGGGAGACCCAAGAGACCCAGTACTTC. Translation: CAGYGETQETQYF.

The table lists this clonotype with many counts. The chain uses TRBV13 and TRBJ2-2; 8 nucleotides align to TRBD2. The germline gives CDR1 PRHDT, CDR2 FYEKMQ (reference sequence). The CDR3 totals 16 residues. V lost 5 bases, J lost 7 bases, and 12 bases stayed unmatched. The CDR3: CASSVRTSWGSGELFF. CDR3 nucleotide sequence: TGTGCCAGCAGCGTACGGACTAGCTGGGGGAGCGGGGAGCTGTTTTTT.

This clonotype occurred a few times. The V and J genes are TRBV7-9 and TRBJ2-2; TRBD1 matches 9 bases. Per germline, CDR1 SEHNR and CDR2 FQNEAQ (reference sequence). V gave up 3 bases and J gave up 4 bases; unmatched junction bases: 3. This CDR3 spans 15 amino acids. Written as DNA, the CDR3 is TGTGCCAGCAGCTTTGGACAGGGGAGCACCGGGGAGCTGTTTTTT. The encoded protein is CASSFGQGSTGELFF.

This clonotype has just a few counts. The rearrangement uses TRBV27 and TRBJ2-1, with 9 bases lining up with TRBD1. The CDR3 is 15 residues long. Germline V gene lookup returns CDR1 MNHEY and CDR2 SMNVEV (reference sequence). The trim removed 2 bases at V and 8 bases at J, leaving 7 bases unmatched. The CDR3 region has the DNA TGTGCCAGCAGTTTAATTGGACAGGGGTTCTATGAGCAGTTCTTC. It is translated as CASSLIGQGFYEQFF.

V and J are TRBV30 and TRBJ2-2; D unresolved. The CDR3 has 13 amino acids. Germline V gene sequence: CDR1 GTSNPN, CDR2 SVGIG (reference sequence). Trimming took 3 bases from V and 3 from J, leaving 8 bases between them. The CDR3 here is CAWRHTYTGELFF. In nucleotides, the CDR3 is TGTGCCTGGAGACACACTTACACCGGGGAGCTGTTTTTT.

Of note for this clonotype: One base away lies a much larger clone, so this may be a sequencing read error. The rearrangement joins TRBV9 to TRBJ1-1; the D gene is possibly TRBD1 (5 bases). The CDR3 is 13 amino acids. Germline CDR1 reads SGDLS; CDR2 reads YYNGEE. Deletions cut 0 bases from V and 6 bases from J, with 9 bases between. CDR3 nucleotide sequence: TGTGCCAGCAGCGTAGCTATGGGGGCTGAAGCTTTCTTT. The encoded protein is CASSVAMGAEAFF.

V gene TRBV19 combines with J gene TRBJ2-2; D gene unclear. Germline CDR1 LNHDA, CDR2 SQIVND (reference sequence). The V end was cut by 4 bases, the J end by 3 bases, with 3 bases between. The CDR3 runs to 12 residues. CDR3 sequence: CASSTHTGELFF. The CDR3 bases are TGTGCCAGTAGTACCCACACCGGGGAGCTGTTTTTT.

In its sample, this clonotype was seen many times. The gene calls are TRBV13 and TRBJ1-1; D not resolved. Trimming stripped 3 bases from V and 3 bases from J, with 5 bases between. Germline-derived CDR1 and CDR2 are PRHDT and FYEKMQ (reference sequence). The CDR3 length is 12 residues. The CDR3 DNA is TGTGCCAGCAGCTTGCGAGACACTGAAGCTTTCTTT. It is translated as CASSLRDTEAFF.

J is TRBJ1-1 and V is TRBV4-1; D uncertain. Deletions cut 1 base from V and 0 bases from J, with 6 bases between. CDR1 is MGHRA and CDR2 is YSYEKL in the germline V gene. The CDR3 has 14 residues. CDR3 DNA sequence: TGCGCCAGCAGCCAAGTGTTGGTGAACACTGAAGCTTTCTTT. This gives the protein CASSQVLVNTEAFF.

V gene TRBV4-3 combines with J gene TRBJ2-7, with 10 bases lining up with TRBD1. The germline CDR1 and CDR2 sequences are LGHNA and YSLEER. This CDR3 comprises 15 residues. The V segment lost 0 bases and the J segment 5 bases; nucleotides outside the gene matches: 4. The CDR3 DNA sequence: TGCGCCAGCAGCCAAGATAGGACAGGGGGGGACGAGCAGTACTTC. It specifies CASSQDRTGGDEQYF.

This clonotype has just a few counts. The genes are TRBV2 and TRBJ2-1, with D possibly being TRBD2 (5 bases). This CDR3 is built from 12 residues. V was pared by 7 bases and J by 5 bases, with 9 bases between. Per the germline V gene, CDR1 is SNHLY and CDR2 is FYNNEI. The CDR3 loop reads CASMRVHNEQFF. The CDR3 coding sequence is TGTGCCAGCATGAGGGTTCACAATGAGCAGTTCTTC.